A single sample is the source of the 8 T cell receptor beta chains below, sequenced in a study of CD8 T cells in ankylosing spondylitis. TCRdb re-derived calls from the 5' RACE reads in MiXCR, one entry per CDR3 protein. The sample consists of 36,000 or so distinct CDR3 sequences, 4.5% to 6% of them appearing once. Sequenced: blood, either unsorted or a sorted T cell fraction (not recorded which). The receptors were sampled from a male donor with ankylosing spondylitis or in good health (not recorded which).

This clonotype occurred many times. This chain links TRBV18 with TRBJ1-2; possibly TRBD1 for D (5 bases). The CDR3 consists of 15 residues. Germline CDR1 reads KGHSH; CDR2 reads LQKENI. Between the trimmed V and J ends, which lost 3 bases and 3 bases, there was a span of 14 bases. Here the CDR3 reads CASSPGMGVDYGYTF. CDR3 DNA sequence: TGTGCCAGCTCACCCGGGATGGGGGTAGACTATGGCTACACCTTC.

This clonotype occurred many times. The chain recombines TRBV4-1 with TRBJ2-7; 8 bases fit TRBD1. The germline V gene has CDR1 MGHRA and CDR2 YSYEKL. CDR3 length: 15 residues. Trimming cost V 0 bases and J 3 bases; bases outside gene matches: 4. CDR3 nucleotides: TGCGCCAGCAGCCAAGACGGACAGGGTAGCTACGAGCAGTACTTC. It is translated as CASSQDGQGSYEQYF.

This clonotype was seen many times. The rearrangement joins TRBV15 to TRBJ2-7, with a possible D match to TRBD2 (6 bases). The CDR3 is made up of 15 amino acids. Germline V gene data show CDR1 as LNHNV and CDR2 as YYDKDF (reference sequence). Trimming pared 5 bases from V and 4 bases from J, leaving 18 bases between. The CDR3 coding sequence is TGTGCCACCAGCCCAAACCACGGGGGAGCTTACGAGCAGTACTTC. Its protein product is CATSPNHGGAYEQYF.

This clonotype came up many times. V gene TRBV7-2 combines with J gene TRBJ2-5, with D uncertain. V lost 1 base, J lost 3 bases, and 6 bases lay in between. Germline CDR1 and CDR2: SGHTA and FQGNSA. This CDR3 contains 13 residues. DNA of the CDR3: TGTGCCAGCAGCTTAGATCTCGAAGAGACCCAGTACTTC. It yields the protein CASSLDLEETQYF.

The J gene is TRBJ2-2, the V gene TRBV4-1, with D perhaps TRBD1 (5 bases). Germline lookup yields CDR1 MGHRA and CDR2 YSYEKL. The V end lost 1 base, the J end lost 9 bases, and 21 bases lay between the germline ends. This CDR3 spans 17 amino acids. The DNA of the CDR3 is TGCGCCAGCAGCCAAGCTTCGGCAGGGTCTAGATCCAGGGAGCTGTTTTTT. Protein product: CASSQASAGSRSRELFF.

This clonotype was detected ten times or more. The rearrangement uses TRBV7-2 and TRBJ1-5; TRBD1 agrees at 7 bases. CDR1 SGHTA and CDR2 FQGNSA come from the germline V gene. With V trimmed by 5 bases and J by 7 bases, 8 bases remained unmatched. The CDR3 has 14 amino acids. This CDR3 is CASSPRQGRQPQHF. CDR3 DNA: TGTGCCAGCAGCCCTAGACAGGGACGGCAGCCCCAGCATTTT.

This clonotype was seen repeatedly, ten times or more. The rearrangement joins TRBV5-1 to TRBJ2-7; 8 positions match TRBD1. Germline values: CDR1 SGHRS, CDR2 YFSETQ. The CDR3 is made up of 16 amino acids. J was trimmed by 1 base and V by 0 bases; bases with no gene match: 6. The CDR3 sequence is CASSLARTGMSYEQYF. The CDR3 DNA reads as TGCGCCAGCAGCTTGGCGAGGACAGGGATGTCCTACGAGCAGTACTTC.

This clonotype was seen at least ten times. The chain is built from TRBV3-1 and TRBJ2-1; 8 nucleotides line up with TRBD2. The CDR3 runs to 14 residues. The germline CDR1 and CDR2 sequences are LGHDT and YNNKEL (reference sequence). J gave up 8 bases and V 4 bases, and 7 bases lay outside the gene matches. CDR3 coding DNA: TGTGCCAGCAGCCCGGGACTAGTCCGGGATGAGCAGTTCTTC. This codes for CASSPGLVRDEQFF.